These 18 T cell receptor beta chains were all obtained from the same sample, sequenced in a study of T cell changes during pregnancy in multiple sclerosis. Generated by immunoSEQ multiplex PCR, the TCRdb table keeps only in-frame clones and is missing some. The data show around 72,000 clones, with approximately 92% seen just once and roughly 2.1% held by the top ten. This specimen consisted of peripheral blood, obtained in the second trimester of pregnancy. These receptor sequences come from a female donor in good health, enrolled as a control in a pregnancy study.

The chain links TRBV5-1 to TRBJ2-2; D may be TRBD2 (5 bases). CDR1 and CDR2 from the germline V gene are SGHRS and YFSETQ. This CDR3 has 14 residues. Trimming shortened V by 1 base and J by 5 bases, and 9 bases separated the two germline ends. The CDR3 spells CASSLYPGTGELFF. CDR3 bases: TGCGCCAGCAGCTTGTATCCGGGGACCGGGGAGCTGTTTTTT.

The rearrangement links TRBV6-5 to TRBJ2-1; 7 bases line up with TRBD2. The CDR3 spans 14 residues. The trim removed 2 bases at V and 8 bases at J, leaving 6 bases unmatched. Germline V gene sequence: CDR1 MNHEY, CDR2 SVGAGI. The CDR3 sequence: CASSYGLVGDEQFF. The CDR3 DNA reads as TGTGCCAGCAGTTACGGACTAGTTGGCGATGAGCAGTTCTTC.

This chain connects TRBV7-6 to TRBJ1-3; the D is unclear. CDR3 length: 13 amino acids. V gave up 6 bases and J gave up 4 bases, with 10 bases separating them. Germline V gives CDR1 SGHVS, CDR2 FNYEAQ. CDR3 amino acids: CASRRESGNTIYF. CDR3 coding DNA: TGTGCCAGCAGAAGGGAGTCCGGAAACACCATATATTTT.

The chain combines TRBV5-1 with TRBJ1-1; TRBD1 matches at 8 bases. The V segment lost 0 bases and the J segment 6 bases; nucleotides outside the gene matches: 4. Germline V CDR1 and CDR2: SGHRS, YFSETQ. This CDR3 has 14 residues. CDR3 DNA sequence: TGCGCCAGCAGCTTGGTGGACAGGGTTGCTGAAGCTTTCTTT. It yields the protein CASSLVDRVAEAFF.

This clone was found once. This chain connects TRBV18 to TRBJ2-5; tentatively, D is TRBD2 (6 bases). Trimming took 4 bases from V and 5 from J, leaving 23 bases between them. The V gene's germline CDR1 is KGHSH and CDR2 LQKENI. The CDR3 is 17 residues long. The CDR3 region is CASSLSPPPAREETQYF. CDR3 DNA: TGTGCCAGCTCACTCTCTCCGCCGCCTGCCCGGGAGGAGACCCAGTACTTC.

The chain links TRBV7-9 to TRBJ2-7, with a tentative D call TRBD2 (5 bases). This CDR3 is 14 amino acids long. V was cut by 1 base and J by 3 bases, with 10 bases left in between. Per the germline V gene, CDR1 is SEHNR and CDR2 is FQNEAQ (reference sequence). The CDR3 loop is CASSLERDYYEQYF. CDR3 sequence (DNA): TGTGCCAGCAGCTTAGAGCGCGACTACTACGAGCAGTACTTC. Supplemented by reference TRBV7-9 and TRBJ2-7, the full variable domain reads DTGVSQNPRHKITKRGQNVTFRCDPISEHNRLYWYRQTLGQGPEFLTYFQNEAQLEKSRLLSDRFSAERPKGSFSTLEIQRTEQGDSAMYLCASSLERDYYEQYFGPGTRLTVT.

The chain has TRBV7-2 and TRBJ2-7, with D possibly matching TRBD2 (5 bases). Per germline, CDR1 SGHTA and CDR2 FQGNSA. Trimming took 5 bases from V and 5 from J, leaving 16 bases between them. The CDR3 length is 14 residues. The CDR3 spells CASSPLNREDEQYF. CDR3 coding DNA: TGTGCCAGCAGCCCCCTTAACCGGGAAGACGAGCAGTACTTC.

The V gene is TRBV5-1, the J gene TRBJ1-1; TRBD1 matches at 7 bases. The germline gives CDR1 SGHRS, CDR2 YFSETQ. The CDR3 totals 15 residues. J lost 4 bases, V lost 4 bases, and 10 bases had no gene match. The CDR3: CASSIQTGSTTEAFF. DNA for the CDR3: TGCGCCAGCAGCATACAGACAGGGTCGACCACTGAAGCTTTCTTT.

This chain links TRBV4-3 with TRBJ2-1; 9 positions match TRBD1. This CDR3 is built from 16 residues. Germline V lookup: CDR1 LGHNA, CDR2 YSLEER. The V and J ends lost 0 bases and 9 bases, in that order; junction bases with no gene match: 9. The CDR3 DNA sequence: TGCGCCAGCAGCCAAGAGCCGACAGGGGGAGGGAGTGAGCAGTTCTTC. Its protein product is CASSQEPTGGGSEQFF.

This sequence joins TRBV15 and TRBJ1-1, with D perhaps matching TRBD1 (5 bases). Trimming cost V 11 bases and J 1 base, with 11 bases left between them. Germline CDR1 and CDR2: LNHNV and YYDKDF (reference sequence). The length of the CDR3 is 12 residues. CDR3 loop: CAAGTGNTEAFF. The CDR3 DNA sequence: TGTGCCGCGGGGACGGGGAACACTGAAGCTTTCTTT.

The chain recombines TRBV19 with TRBJ2-6; 8 bases are shared with TRBD1. CDR1 and CDR2 (germline): LNHDA, SQIVND (reference sequence). This CDR3 comprises 16 residues. V dropped 6 bases and J dropped 0; count of bases not matched to a gene: 4. The CDR3 nucleotides read TGTGCCAGTAGACCCGGGACAGGCTCTGGGGCCAACGTCCTGACTTTC. Encoded protein: CASRPGTGSGANVLTF. Full variable domain (rest looked up from reference TRBV19 and TRBJ2-6): DGGITQSPKYLFRKEGQNVTLSCEQNLNHDAMYWYRQDPGQGLRLIYYSQIVNDFQKGDIAEGYSVSREKKESFPLTVTSAQKNPTAFYLCASRPGTGSGANVLTFGAGSRLTVL.

This chain uses TRBV11-2 with TRBJ2-7, with 8 positions matching TRBD1. Germline V gene lookup returns CDR1 SGHAT and CDR2 FQNNGV. CDR3 length: 17 residues. The V segment lost 5 bases and the J segment 5 bases; nucleotides outside the gene matches: 17. The CDR3 DNA reads as TGTGCCAGCAGCCGAGAACCGCAGGGGGCAAAAAGGGACGAGCAGTACTTC. Residues: CASSREPQGAKRDEQYF.

The genes are TRBV23-1 and TRBJ1-5; no firm D call. TRBV23-1 is sorted into the ORF group, with uncertain function. V lost 3 bases and J lost 5, with 8 bases in between. This CDR3 is 13 amino acids long. The chain's CDR3 is CASSQGSHQPQHF. Written as DNA, the CDR3 is TGCGCCAGCAGTCAGGGCAGTCATCAGCCCCAGCATTTT.

The chain couples TRBV19 to TRBJ2-3; tentatively, D is TRBD2 (6 bases). The length of the CDR3 is 17 residues. The germline V gene encodes CDR1 LNHDA and CDR2 SQIVND (reference sequence). V was pared by 8 bases and J by 6 bases, with 27 bases between. The CDR3 DNA reads TGTGCCAGTCAAAGGGGTTGGGACTCCCACCCGGGGGATACGCAGTATTTT. Its protein product is CASQRGWDSHPGDTQYF.

The rearrangement joins TRBV9 to TRBJ1-1; D gene unclear. Germline V gene sequence: CDR1 SGDLS, CDR2 YYNGEE. The V and J ends lost 1 base and 0 bases respectively, with 10 bases between them. The CDR3 has 15 amino acids. CDR3 amino acids: CASSVSGSVNTEAFF. The CDR3 DNA follows: TGTGCCAGCAGCGTATCAGGATCGGTGAACACTGAAGCTTTCTTT.

This clone was observed a single time. The J gene is TRBJ1-1, the V gene TRBV27, with D unresolved. CDR1 MNHEY and CDR2 SMNVEV come from the germline V gene (reference sequence). The CDR3 length is 13 residues. V dropped 4 bases and J dropped 2 bases, with 8 bases sitting between them. CDR3 sequence (DNA): TGTGCCAGCAGTTCTAGCAGCAACACTGAAGCTTTCTTT. This gives the protein CASSSSSNTEAFF.

V and J are TRBV28 and TRBJ1-4; possible D gene TRBD1, 6 bases. V lost 6 bases, J lost 8 bases, and 16 bases lay in between. Germline CDR1 reads MDHEN; CDR2 reads SYDVKM. The CDR3 contains 14 residues. CDR3 protein: CASSFGGALEKLFF. CDR3 DNA sequence: TGTGCCAGCAGCTTTGGGGGGGCGCTGGAAAAACTGTTTTTT.

The chain carries TRBV6-5 and TRBJ2-2; D is undetermined. Germline V gene sequence: CDR1 MNHEY, CDR2 SVGAGI. V was pared by 2 bases and J by 7 bases, with 8 bases between. The CDR3 loop spans 13 amino acids. DNA for the CDR3: TGTGCCAGCAGTTACCGAGGTCTCGGGGAGCTGTTTTTT. It specifies CASSYRGLGELFF.